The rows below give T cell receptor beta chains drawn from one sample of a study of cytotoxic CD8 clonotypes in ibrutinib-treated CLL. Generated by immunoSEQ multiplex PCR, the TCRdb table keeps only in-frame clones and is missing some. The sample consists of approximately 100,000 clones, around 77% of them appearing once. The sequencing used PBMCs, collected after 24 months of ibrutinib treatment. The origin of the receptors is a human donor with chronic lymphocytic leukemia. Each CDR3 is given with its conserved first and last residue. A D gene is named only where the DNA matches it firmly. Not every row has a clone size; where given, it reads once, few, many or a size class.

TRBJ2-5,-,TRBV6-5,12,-,CASSPGVETQYF,TGTGCCAGCAGCCCCGGGGTGGAGACCCAGTACTTC
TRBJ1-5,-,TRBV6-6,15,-,CASSYSLGYNQPQHF,TGTGCCAGCAGTTACTCCCTTGGTTACAATCAGCCCCAGCATTTT
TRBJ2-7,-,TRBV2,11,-,CASIIDYEQYF,TGTGCCAGCATAATAGACTACGAGCAGTACTTC
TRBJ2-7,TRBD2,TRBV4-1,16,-,CASSQGLAGAPYEQYF,TGCGCCAGCAGCCAAGGACTAGCGGGAGCCCCCTACGAGCAGTACTTC
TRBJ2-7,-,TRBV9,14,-,CASSIRPPRYEQYF,TGTGCCAGCAGCATTCGGCCTCCGCGGTACGAGCAGTACTTC
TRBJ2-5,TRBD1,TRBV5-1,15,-,CASSLGTGRTETQYF,TGCGCCAGCAGCCTCGGGACAGGGAGGACGGAGACCCAGTACTTC
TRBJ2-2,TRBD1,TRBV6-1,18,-,CASSDHYRGRGNTGELFF,TGTGCCAGCAGTGACCATTACAGGGGGCGAGGGAACACCGGGGAGCTGTTTTTT
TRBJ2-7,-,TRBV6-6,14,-,CASSYAGPPYEQYF,TGTGCCAGCAGTTATGCCGGGCCTCCCTACGAGCAGTACTTC
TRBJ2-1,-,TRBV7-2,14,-,CASSFGGRRNEQFF,TGTGCCAGCAGCTTCGGGGGACGTCGCAATGAGCAGTTCTTC
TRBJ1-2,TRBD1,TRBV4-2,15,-,CASSQHTGGGYGYTF,TGTGCCAGCAGCCAACACACAGGGGGCGGCTATGGCTACACCTTC
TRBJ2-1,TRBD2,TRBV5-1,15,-,CASSLPSGGADEQFF,TGCGCCAGCAGCTTGCCTAGCGGGGGGGCCGATGAGCAGTTCTTC
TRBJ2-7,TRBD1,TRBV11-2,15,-,CASSSPGQGAYEQYF,TGTGCCAGCAGCTCCCCGGGACAGGGGGCTTACGAGCAGTACTTC
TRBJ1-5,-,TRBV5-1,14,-,CASSLETGNQPQHF,TGCGCCAGCAGCTTGGAGACAGGCAATCAGCCCCAGCATTTT
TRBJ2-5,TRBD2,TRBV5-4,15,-,CASSLDTAGGETQYF,TGTGCCAGCAGCTTGGACACCGCGGGAGGAGAGACCCAGTACTTC
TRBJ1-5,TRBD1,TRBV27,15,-,CASSLVGGGNQPQHF,TGTGCCAGCAGTTTGGTAGGGGGCGGCAATCAGCCCCAGCATTTT
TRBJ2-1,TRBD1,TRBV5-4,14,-,CASSKIDRGNEQFF,TGTGCCAGCAGCAAGATCGACAGGGGCAATGAGCAGTTCTTC
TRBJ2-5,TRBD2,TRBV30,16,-,CAWSVRSSGDLGTQYF,TGTGCCTGGAGTGTACGAAGTAGCGGGGACCTCGGGACCCAGTACTTC
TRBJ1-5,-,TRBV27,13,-,CASSSRGNQPQHF,TGTGCCAGCAGTTCTAGGGGGAATCAGCCCCAGCATTTT
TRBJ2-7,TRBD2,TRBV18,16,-,CASSPSLAGGSYEQYF,TGTGCCAGCTCACCCTCTCTAGCGGGAGGGTCCTACGAGCAGTACTTC
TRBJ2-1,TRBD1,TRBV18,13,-,CASSLTGGNEQFF,TGTGCCAGCTCCCTGACAGGGGGGAATGAGCAGTTCTTC
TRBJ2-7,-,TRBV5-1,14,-,CASSLNVAKYEQYF,TGCGCCAGCAGCTTGAACGTAGCGAAGTACGAGCAGTACTTC
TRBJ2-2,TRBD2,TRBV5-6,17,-,CASSLVAGGPNTGELFF,TGTGCCAGCAGCTTGGTTGCGGGAGGGCCAAACACCGGGGAGCTGTTTTTT
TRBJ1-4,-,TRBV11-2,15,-,CASSLNRGNGEKLFF,TGTGCCAGCAGCTTAAATCGGGGAAATGGTGAAAAACTGTTTTTT
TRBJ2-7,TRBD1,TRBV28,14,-,CASIAGTGNYEQYF,TGTGCCAGCATCGCCGGGACAGGGAACTACGAGCAGTACTTC
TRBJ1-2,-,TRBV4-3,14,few,CASSQGGSVNGYTF,TGCGCCAGCAGCCAAGGAGGCAGTGTGAATGGCTACACCTTC
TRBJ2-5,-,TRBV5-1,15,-,CASSLPGPRGETQYF,TGCGCCAGCAGCCTCCCGGGCCCGAGGGGAGAGACCCAGTACTTC
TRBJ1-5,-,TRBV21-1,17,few,CASSKAGDREGSQPQHF,TGTGCCAGCAGCAAAGCAGGAGACAGGGAGGGTAGCCAGCCCCAGCATTTT
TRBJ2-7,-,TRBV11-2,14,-,CASSLVSQGDEQYF,TGTGCCAGCAGCTTAGTTTCACAGGGTGACGAGCAGTACTTC
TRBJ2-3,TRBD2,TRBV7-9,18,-,CASSLNRRTSGSADTQYF,TGTGCCAGCAGCTTAAATCGTCGGACTAGCGGGAGCGCAGATACGCAGTATTTT
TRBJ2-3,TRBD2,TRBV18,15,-,CASSRLAGSTDTQYF,TGTGCCAGCTCACGACTAGCGGGAAGTACAGATACGCAGTATTTT
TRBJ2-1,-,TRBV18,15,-,CASSPPGTSNNEQFF,TGTGCCAGCTCACCACCCGGGACTTCAAACAATGAGCAGTTCTTC